A selection of T cell receptor beta chains follows, all from one sample in a study of shared clonotypes between healthy human individuals. Libraries were prepared by immunoSEQ multiplex PCR; TCRdb keeps only in-frame clonotypes and omits some of them. The repertoire includes around 620,000 clones, 90% to 95% of them detected once, and over 0.1% sits in the top ten. Sequenced: naive CD8+ T cells sorted from blood. The source is a woman in her thirties in good health. Both conserved end residues are part of each CDR3. Fields, in order: V gene, J gene, clone size, CDR3 protein. Size tells how often a clone was seen (once, few, many) or the class of an expanded clone, and some rows leave it out.

V gene: TRBV7-8; J gene: TRBJ2-3; clone size: -; CDR3 protein: CASSQNLRLAGDKDTQYF
V gene: TRBV5-1; J gene: TRBJ1-5; clone size: once; CDR3 protein: CASSEEGGNQPQHF
V gene: TRBV6-5; J gene: TRBJ2-7; clone size: -; CDR3 protein: CASLGGRPYEQYF
V gene: TRBV19; J gene: TRBJ1-1; clone size: -; CDR3 protein: CASSDRKNTEAFF
V gene: TRBV28; J gene: TRBJ1-1; clone size: once; CDR3 protein: CASSFEVGGTEAFF
V gene: TRBV4-1; J gene: TRBJ2-1; clone size: -; CDR3 protein: CASSPGLVWGDEQFF
V gene: TRBV25-1; J gene: TRBJ2-2; clone size: once; CDR3 protein: CASSGSATGELFF
V gene: TRBV19; J gene: TRBJ2-7; clone size: -; CDR3 protein: CASSIGGRPEQYF
V gene: TRBV19; J gene: TRBJ2-1; clone size: -; CDR3 protein: CASSSIAGGISYNEQFF
V gene: TRBV28; J gene: TRBJ2-7; clone size: -; CDR3 protein: CASSLAELPYEQYF